The entry below describes one TCR beta chain. Antigen specificity is unknown. The data originate from a study of response to subunit inactivated influenza vaccine. Study-wide findings and caveats: Authors suggested few new T cells are recruited by each seasonal influenza vaccination.

TCRdb reprocessed the RT-PCR reads via MiXCR and lists one record per CDR3 protein. The table shows over 650,000 distinct CDR3 sequences, with approximately 17% occurring only once. From germline, CDR1 is SGHDN and CDR2 FVKESK. The CDR3 totals 11 residues. V was clipped by 5 bases and J by 7 bases, with 7 bases between them. V gene TRBV14 combines with J gene TRBJ2-3; D remains unclear. The TCR originated in a man in his forties or fifties who received an inactivated influenza vaccine. Sequenced here: PBMCs from blood, sampled about 5 days after vaccination. In DNA, the CDR3 is TGTGCCAGCAGCTCGGAGTATACGCAGTATTTT. It yields the protein CASSSEYTQYF.